The following is a TCR beta chain sequence with its context. This table comes from immunoSEQ multiplex PCR, and its TCRdb copy is limited to in-frame clones, with some not included. The sample holds tens of thousands of clones; roughly nine tenths are singletons and the top ten take roughly 5%. This sample was included in a study of T cell changes during pregnancy in multiple sclerosis. The receptor comes from a female donor in good health, enrolled as a control in a pregnancy study. The input for sequencing was peripheral blood, taken in the first trimester of pregnancy.

The CDR3 region has the DNA TGTGCCAGCAGCTTCGGACAGGAGACTTTCTTT. Its protein is CASSFGQETFF. The chain links TRBV7-2 to TRBJ1-1, with 7 nucleotides matching TRBD1. CDR3 length: 11 amino acids. J gave up 12 bases and V 3 bases, and 4 bases lay outside the gene matches. Germline V CDR1 and CDR2: SGHTA, FQGNSA.